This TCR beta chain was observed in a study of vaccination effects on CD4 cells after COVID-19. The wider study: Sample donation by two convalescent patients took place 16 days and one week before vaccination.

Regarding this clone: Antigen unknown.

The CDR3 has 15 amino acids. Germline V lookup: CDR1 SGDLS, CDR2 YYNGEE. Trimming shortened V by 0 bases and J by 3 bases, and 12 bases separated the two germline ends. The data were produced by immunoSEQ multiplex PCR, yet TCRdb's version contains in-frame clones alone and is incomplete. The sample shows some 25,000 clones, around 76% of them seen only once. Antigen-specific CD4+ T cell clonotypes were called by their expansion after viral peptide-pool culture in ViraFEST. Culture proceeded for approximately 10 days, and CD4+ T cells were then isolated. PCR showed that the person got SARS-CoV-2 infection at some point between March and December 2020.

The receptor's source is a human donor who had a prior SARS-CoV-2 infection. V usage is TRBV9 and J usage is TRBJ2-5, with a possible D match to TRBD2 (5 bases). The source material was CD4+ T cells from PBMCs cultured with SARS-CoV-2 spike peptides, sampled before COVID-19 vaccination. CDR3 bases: TGTGCCAGCAGCGTAGCGCCTAGCCGGGAAGAGACCCAGTACTTC. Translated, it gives CASSVAPSREETQYF. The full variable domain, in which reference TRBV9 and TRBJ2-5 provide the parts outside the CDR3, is DSGVTQTPKHLITATGQRVTLRCSPRSGDLSVYWYQQSLDQGLQFLIQYYNGEERAKGNILERFSAQQFPDLHSELNLSSLELGDSALYFCASSVAPSREETQYFGPGTRLLVL.